This passage covers 5 T cell receptor beta chains from one sample sequenced in a study of shared clonotypes between healthy human individuals. Profiling relied on immunoSEQ multiplex PCR, and the TCRdb table lists in-frame clones only, not all of them. The sample yields fewer than 1.6 million clones, approximately 98.5% seen once. Sequences were obtained from naive CD4+ T cells sorted from blood. The subset here: CD45RA+ positively selected. The receptors derive from a young man in good health.

The chain joins TRBV7-2 to TRBJ2-1; TRBD2 matches 12 bases. V was clipped by 3 bases and J by 7 bases; unmatched bases: 10. This CDR3 comprises 17 residues. Germline values: CDR1 SGHTA, CDR2 FQGNSA. The CDR3 here is CASSFPLAGGPDNEQFF. In DNA, the CDR3 is TGTGCCAGCAGCTTCCCCCTAGCGGGAGGGCCTGATAATGAGCAGTTCTTC.

The chain recombines TRBV25-1 with TRBJ2-7; D not resolved. The CDR3 extends over 11 amino acids. Trimming left V 3 bases short and J 3 bases short, with 3 bases between. Germline CDR1 is MGHDK and CDR2 is SYGVNS. This CDR3 reads CASSDVYEQYF. In nucleotides, the CDR3 is TGTGCCAGCAGTGACGTCTACGAGCAGTACTTC.

The V gene is TRBV5-1, the J gene TRBJ1-1; D unclear. This CDR3 is 16 amino acids long. V was clipped by 4 bases and J by 1 base, with 17 bases between them. The V gene's germline CDR1 is SGHRS and CDR2 YFSETQ. CDR3 in DNA: TGCGCCAGCAGCACGGAGACTCGGGGAAAGAACACTGAAGCTTTCTTT. It is translated as CASSTETRGKNTEAFF.

This clone was seen once. The CDR3 nucleotides read TGTGCCATCAGTGAGCTAGGGACAGGGTCAATCCACGAGCAGTACTTC. Its protein product is CAISELGTGSIHEQYF. The V call is TRBV10-3, the J call TRBJ2-7, with 9 bases that match TRBD1. This CDR3 has 16 residues. Germline V gene lookup returns CDR1 ENHRY and CDR2 SYGVKD. After removal of 2 bases from V and 5 bases from J, the junction contained 10 bases not matched to a gene.

The CDR3 nucleotides are TGCGCCAGCAGCCAAGAGACAGCGGGAGGTGCCTACGAGCAGTACTTC. It codes for CASSQETAGGAYEQYF. The chain couples TRBV4-1 to TRBJ2-7, with 9 positions matching TRBD2. This CDR3 is 16 amino acids long. CDR1 is MGHRA and CDR2 is YSYEKL in the germline V gene. Trimming at V came to 0 bases and at J to 2 bases, leaving 5 bases not matched to a gene.